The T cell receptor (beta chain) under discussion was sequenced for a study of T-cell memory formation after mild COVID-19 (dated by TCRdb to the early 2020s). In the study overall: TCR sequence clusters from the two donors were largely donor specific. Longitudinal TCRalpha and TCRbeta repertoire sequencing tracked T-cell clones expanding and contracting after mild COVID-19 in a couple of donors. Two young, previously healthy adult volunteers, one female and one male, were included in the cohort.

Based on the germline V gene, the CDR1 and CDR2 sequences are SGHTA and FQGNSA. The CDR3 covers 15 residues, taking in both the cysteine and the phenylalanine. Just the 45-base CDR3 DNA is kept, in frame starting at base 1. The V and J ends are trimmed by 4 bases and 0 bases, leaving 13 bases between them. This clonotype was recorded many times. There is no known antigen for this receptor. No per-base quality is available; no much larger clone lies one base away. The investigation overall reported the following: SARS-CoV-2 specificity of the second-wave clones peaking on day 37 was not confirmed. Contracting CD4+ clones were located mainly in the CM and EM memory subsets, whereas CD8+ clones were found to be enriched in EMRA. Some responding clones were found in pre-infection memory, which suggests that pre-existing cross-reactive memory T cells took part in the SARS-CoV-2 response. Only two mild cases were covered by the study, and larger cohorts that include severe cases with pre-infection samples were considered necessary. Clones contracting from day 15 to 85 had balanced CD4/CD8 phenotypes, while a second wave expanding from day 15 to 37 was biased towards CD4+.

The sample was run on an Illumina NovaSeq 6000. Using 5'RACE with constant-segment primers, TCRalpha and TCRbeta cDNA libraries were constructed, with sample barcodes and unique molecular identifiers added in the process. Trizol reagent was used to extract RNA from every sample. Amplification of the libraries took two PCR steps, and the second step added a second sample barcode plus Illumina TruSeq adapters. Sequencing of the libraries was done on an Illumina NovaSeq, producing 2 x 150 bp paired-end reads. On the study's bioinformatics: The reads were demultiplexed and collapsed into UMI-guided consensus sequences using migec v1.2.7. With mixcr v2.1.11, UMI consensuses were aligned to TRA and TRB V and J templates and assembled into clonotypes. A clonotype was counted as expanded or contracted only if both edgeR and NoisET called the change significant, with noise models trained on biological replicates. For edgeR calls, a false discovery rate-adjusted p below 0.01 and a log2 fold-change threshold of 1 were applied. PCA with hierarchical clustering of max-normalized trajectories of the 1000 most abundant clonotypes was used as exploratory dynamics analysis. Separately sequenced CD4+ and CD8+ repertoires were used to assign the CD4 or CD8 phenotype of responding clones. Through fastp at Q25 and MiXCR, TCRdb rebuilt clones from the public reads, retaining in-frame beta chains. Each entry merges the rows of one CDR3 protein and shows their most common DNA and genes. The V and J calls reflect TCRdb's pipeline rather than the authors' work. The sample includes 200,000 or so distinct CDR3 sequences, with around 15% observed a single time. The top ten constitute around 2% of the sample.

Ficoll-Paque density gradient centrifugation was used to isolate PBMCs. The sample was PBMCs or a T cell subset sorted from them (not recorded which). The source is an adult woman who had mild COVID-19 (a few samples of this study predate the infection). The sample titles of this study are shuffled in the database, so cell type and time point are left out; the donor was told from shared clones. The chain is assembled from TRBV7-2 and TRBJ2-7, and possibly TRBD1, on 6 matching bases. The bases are TGTGCCAGCAGCTGGGGGCGGACCAGCTCCTACGAGCAGTACTTC. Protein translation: CASSWGRTSSYEQYF.